This TCR beta chain was captured by sequencing in a study of early T cells in non-severe SARS-CoV-2 infection. Germline CDR1 and CDR2: LNHDA and SQIVND (reference sequence). V was clipped by 6 bases and J by 7 bases; unmatched bases: 3. This CDR3 comprises 13 residues. TCRdb used MiXCR to reprocess the 5' RACE reads, holding one entry per CDR3 protein. The repertoire holds some 40,000 distinct CDR3 sequences, with 5.4% as singletons. This clonotype was seen ten or more times. The TCR was taken from an adult who was a healthcare worker with PCR-confirmed SARS-CoV-2 infection or an uninfected control (not recorded which). The chain links TRBV19 to TRBJ2-1; 10 nucleotides line up with TRBD2. Sequenced material: whole blood, taken at baseline. The CDR3 region has the DNA TGTGCCAGTAGGGTAGCGGGAGGAAATGAGCAGTTCTTC. Its translation is CASRVAGGNEQFF.